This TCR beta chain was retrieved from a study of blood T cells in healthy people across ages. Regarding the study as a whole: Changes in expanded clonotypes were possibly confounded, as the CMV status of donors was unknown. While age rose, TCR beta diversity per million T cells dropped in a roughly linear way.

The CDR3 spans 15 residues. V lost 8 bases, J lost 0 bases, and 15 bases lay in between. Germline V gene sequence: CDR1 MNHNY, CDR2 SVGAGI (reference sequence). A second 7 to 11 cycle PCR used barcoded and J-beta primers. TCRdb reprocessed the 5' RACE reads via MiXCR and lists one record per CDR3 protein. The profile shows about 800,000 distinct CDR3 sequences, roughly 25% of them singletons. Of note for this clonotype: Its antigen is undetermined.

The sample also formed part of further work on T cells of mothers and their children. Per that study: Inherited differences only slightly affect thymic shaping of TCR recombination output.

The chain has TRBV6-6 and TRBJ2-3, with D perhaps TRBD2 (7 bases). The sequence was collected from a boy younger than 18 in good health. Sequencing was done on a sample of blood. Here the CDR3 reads CASLGGGWSTDTQYF. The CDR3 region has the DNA TGTGCCAGCCTGGGAGGGGGATGGAGCACAGATACGCAGTATTTT.